One T cell receptor (beta chain) is described in this entry. Antigen: not known. The data derive from a study of Ad26.COV2.S vaccination and SARS-CoV-2 variants. Study-level results: Breadth, reportedly substantial, characterized the spike-specific CD8+ and CD4+ T cell responses after vaccination. Non-spike TCR breadth did not differ much between vaccine and placebo recipients. Responses of T cells in total may have been underestimated by the TCR breadth and depth analyses.

V lost 3 bases, J lost 5 bases, and 12 bases lay in between. In germline, CDR1 is ENHRY, CDR2 SYGVKD. The CDR3 runs to 14 residues. The data were produced by immunoSEQ multiplex PCR, yet TCRdb's version contains in-frame clones alone and is incomplete. The table has about 180,000 clones, approximately 88% seen once; the top ten hold less than 6%. V is TRBV10-3 and J is TRBJ2-3, with D possibly matching TRBD1 (6 bases). The input for sequencing was peripheral blood, taken after recovery from COVID-19. This clonotype was obtained from a human donor who had recovered from COVID-19. The CDR3 sequence: CAISETGFGDTQYF. CDR3 coding DNA: TGTGCCATCAGTGAAACAGGGTTTGGAGATACGCAGTATTTT.